The 10 T cell receptor beta chains below were found in one sample sequenced in a study of T cell changes during pregnancy in multiple sclerosis. Repertoires were generated with immunoSEQ multiplex PCR, while TCRdb's copy carries only in-frame clones and drops some. The data contain around 50,000 clones, approximately 90% of them singletons. The sample in question was CD4+ T cells from peripheral blood mononuclear cells, obtained after pregnancy. All receptors come from a female donor in good health, enrolled as a control in a pregnancy study.

This clone was observed a single time. This rearrangement joins TRBV19 to TRBJ1-2, with 11 nucleotides matching TRBD1. The germline gives CDR1 LNHDA, CDR2 SQIVND (reference sequence). V was pared by 4 bases and J by 6 bases, with 7 bases of the junction left unmatched. There are 15 residues in the CDR3. The CDR3, as DNA: TGTGCCAGTAGTAAAACCGGGACAGGGGGTGATGGCTACACCTTC. Its translation: CASSKTGTGGDGYTF. Full variable domain (remainder filled in from reference TRBV19 and TRBJ1-2): DGGITQSPKYLFRKEGQNVTLSCEQNLNHDAMYWYRQDPGQGLRLIYYSQIVNDFQKGDIAEGYSVSREKKESFPLTVTSAQKNPTAFYLCASSKTGTGGDGYTFGSGTRLTVV.

V is TRBV30 and J is TRBJ2-1, with TRBD1 identical over 7 bases. This CDR3 has 14 amino acids. Germline CDR1 and CDR2: GTSNPN and SVGIG (reference sequence). V shed 4 bases and J 3 bases; nucleotides not matched to a gene: 6. The DNA of the CDR3 is TGTGCCTGGACCGTGGGGACAGACTACAATGAGCAGTTCTTC. Translated, it gives CAWTVGTDYNEQFF.

The chain joins TRBV14 to TRBJ1-6; D is unresolved. CDR3 length: 14 residues. Germline-derived CDR1 and CDR2 are SGHDN and FVKESK. The V end lost 0 bases, the J end lost 9 bases, and 9 bases lay between the germline ends. The CDR3 bases are TGTGCCAGCAGCCAAGATCTCGGCGGTTCACCCCTCCACTTT. Its translation is CASSQDLGGSPLHF.

This clone was recorded once. The chain recombines TRBV23-1 with TRBJ1-5; D is uncertain. TRBV23-1 is identified as an open reading frame with a role that is uncertain. The CDR3 has 16 amino acids. The germline V and J ends were trimmed by 4 bases and 5 bases, with 18 bases remaining between them. CDR3 in DNA: TGCGCCAGCAGTCGATGGGGAGACGTCCGACATCAGCCCCAGCATTTT. Translating it yields CASSRWGDVRHQPQHF.

The chain couples TRBV18 to TRBJ1-4; D is uncertain. The germline V gene encodes CDR1 KGHSH and CDR2 LQKENI. The CDR3 contains 13 residues. V dropped 2 bases and J dropped 7 bases, with 8 bases sitting between them. The CDR3 region is CASSPLEGEKLFF. The CDR3 DNA sequence: TGTGCCAGCTCACCATTAGAGGGTGAAAAACTGTTTTTT.

The chain links TRBV7-3 to TRBJ2-1, with D tentatively TRBD1 (7 bases). The CDR3 totals 13 residues. Germline CDR1 SGHTA, CDR2 FQGTGA. Trimming removed 5 bases from V and 7 bases from J, with 12 bases in between. The CDR3 bases are TGTGCCAGCAGCCGCAGGGGGGTGAATGAGCAGTTCTTC. Protein sequence: CASSRRGVNEQFF. The full variable domain, its missing parts supplied by reference TRBV7-3 and TRBJ2-1, is GAGVSQTPSNKVTEKGKYVELRCDPISGHTALYWYRQSLGQGPEFLIYFQGTGAADDSGLPNDRFFAVRPEGSVSTLKIQRTERGDSAVYLCASSRRGVNEQFFGPGTRLTVL.

V and J are TRBV7-9 and TRBJ2-2; the D gene is possibly TRBD1 (6 bases). CDR1 and CDR2 from the germline V gene are SEHNR and FQNEAQ (reference sequence). V shed 3 bases and J shed 5 bases, with 13 bases lying between them. The CDR3 consists of 15 residues. CDR3 nucleotides: TGTGCCAGCAGCTTTCAGGGGCCGGGTACCGGGGAGCTGTTTTTT. This translates into CASSFQGPGTGELFF.

This clone appeared once. V gene TRBV5-6 combines with J gene TRBJ1-2, with 11 positions matching TRBD1. This CDR3 region has 16 residues. CDR1 SGHDT and CDR2 YYEEEE come from the germline V gene. The trim removed 1 base at V and 2 bases at J, leaving 4 bases unmatched. CDR3 bases: TGTGCCAGCAGCTTGAGGACAGGGGGCGCCAACTATGGCTACACCTTC. It encodes CASSLRTGGANYGYTF.

The CDR3 region is CASSQVGLAGAGELFF. The CDR3 DNA is TGCGCCAGCAGCCAAGTGGGACTAGCGGGGGCCGGGGAGCTGTTTTTT. The V and J genes are TRBV4-3 and TRBJ2-2; 14 bases are a match to TRBD2. The CDR3 loop spans 16 amino acids. Germline loops: CDR1 LGHNA, CDR2 YSLEER. V lost 1 base to trimming and J lost 6 bases; unmatched junction nucleotides: 1.

CDR3 in DNA: TGTGCCAGCAGCTTAAACAGGGTTGGGGACAATGAGCAGTTCTTC. This codes for CASSLNRVGDNEQFF. This sequence joins TRBV7-2 and TRBJ2-1; D may be TRBD1 (6 bases). Germline CDR1 and CDR2: SGHTA and FQGNSA. With 2 bases removed from V and 5 bases from J, the gap between germline ends came to 13 bases. The CDR3 has 15 amino acids.